The 18 T cell receptor beta chains listed next were all sequenced from one sample in a study of human T cells and chemical hapten exposure. As to time point: patch test 2, 6 weeks after DPC sensitization. Treatment indicated: therapeutic diphenylcyclopropenone sensitization with weekly scalp DPC. TCRdb passed the RACE reads through MiXCR, listing each CDR3 protein once. Among about 400,000 distinct CDR3 sequences listed, around 6% were seen once. This specimen consisted of whole blood, obtained in connection with sensitization to the hapten diphenylcyclopropenone (DPC). These receptors were collected from a woman aged 18-29 years with alopecia areata. Some clones in this sample may be carry-over from other donors' samples.

This chain connects TRBV11-3 to TRBJ2-1, with a possible D match to TRBD1 (5 bases). This CDR3 has 12 residues. V was trimmed by 1 base and J by 8 bases, leaving 6 bases between them. In germline, CDR1 is SGHNT, CDR2 YENEEA. Here the CDR3 DNA reads TGTGCCAGCAGCTTAGCCAGGGATGAGCAGTTCTTC. It codes for CASSLARDEQFF.

Only a few counts were recorded for this clonotype. The chain has TRBV7-2 and TRBJ2-3; D might be TRBD1 or TRBD2, each matching 5 bases. V lost 6 bases, J lost 1 base, and 23 bases lay in between. The CDR3 is made up of 18 amino acids. Germline assignment: CDR1 SGHTA and CDR2 FQGNSA. The CDR3 region has the DNA TGTGCCAGCAGGCCCCGTGGGGGAGAGGGCCGTGGCACAGATACGCAGTATTTT. Residues: CASRPRGGEGRGTDTQYF. The whole variable domain, remainder taken from reference TRBV7-2 and TRBJ2-3, is GAGVSQSPSNKVTEKGKDVELRCDPISGHTALYWYRQSLGQGLEFLIYFQGNSAPDKSGLPSDRFSAERTGGSVSTLTIQRTQQEDSAVYLCASRPRGGEGRGTDTQYFGPGTRLTVL.

This chain joins TRBV28 and TRBJ1-4; D not certain. CDR3 length: 15 residues. Germline lookup yields CDR1 MDHEN and CDR2 SYDVKM. The germline V and J ends were trimmed by 1 base and 8 bases, with 14 bases remaining between them. The chain's CDR3 is CASSLSSGFGEKLFF. Written as DNA, the CDR3 is TGTGCCAGCAGTTTATCATCCGGATTTGGGGAAAAACTGTTTTTT. The complete variable domain, with remaining parts taken from reference TRBV28 and TRBJ1-4, reads DVKVTQSSRYLVKRTGEKVFLECVQDMDHENMFWYRQDPGLGLRLIYFSYDVKMKEKGDIPEGYSVSREKKERFSLILESASTNQTSMYLCASSLSSGFGEKLFFGSGTQLSVL.

Points on this clonotype: Since a much larger clone is just one base distant, this may be a read error. The chain has TRBV11-1 and TRBJ2-1, with 13 bases aligning to TRBD2. The V gene's germline CDR1 is SGHAT and CDR2 FQDESV (reference sequence). This CDR3 contains 18 residues. V shed 8 bases, J shed 0 bases, and the junction held 10 bases outside the gene matches. The CDR3 is CASAGGLAGLSSYNEQFF. In DNA, the CDR3 is TGTGCCAGCGCCGGGGGACTAGCGGGGTTGAGCTCCTACAATGAGCAGTTCTTC.

The chain is built from TRBV3-1 and TRBJ1-1; D not certain. The germline gives CDR1 LGHDT, CDR2 YNNKEL (reference sequence). The CDR3 has 15 residues. Trimming cost V 0 bases and J 7 bases, with 15 bases left between them. This CDR3 is CASSQDLSGLGEAFF. Here the CDR3 DNA reads TGTGCCAGCAGCCAAGATCTTTCGGGTTTGGGTGAAGCTTTCTTT.

This clonotype showed up just once. Sequence at one end of the junction differs from germline and may be a read error. The chain uses TRBV11-3 and TRBJ2-2, with 11 bases fitting TRBD2. This CDR3 contains 15 residues. From germline, CDR1 is SGHNT and CDR2 YENEEA. In DNA form, the CDR3 reads TGTGTCAGCAGCCCGCTAGCGGGGGGAACCGGGGAGCTGTTTTTT. Translation: CVSSPLAGGTGELFF.

The chain employs TRBV29-1 and TRBJ2-3, with TRBD2 identical over 9 bases. CDR3 length: 14 residues. V lost 4 bases, J lost 4 bases, and 6 bases stayed unmatched. Germline V gene lookup returns CDR1 SQVTM and CDR2 ANQGSEA. In DNA, the CDR3 is TGCAGCGTTGGGGGGACTAGCAACGCAGATACGCAGTATTTT. Translated: CSVGGTSNADTQYF.

This clonotype was detected many times. CDR3 DNA: TGTGCCAGCAGCTTGGGTGACATGAACACTGAAGCTTTCTTT. This translates into CASSLGDMNTEAFF. The V call is TRBV5-6, the J call TRBJ1-1; D is unresolved. Looked up from germline, CDR1 is SGHDT and CDR2 is YYEEEE. The CDR3 runs 14 residues. V was pared by 0 bases and J by 0 bases, with 6 bases between.

There are many counts of this clonotype. The chain links TRBV5-1 to TRBJ1-3; D gene ambiguous. CDR3 length equals 14 residues. Trimming shortened V by 4 bases and J by 3 bases, and 11 bases separated the two germline ends. Germline values: CDR1 SGHRS, CDR2 YFSETQ. The CDR3 loop reads CASSVGSVGNTIYF. The CDR3 DNA is TGCGCCAGCAGCGTCGGGTCGGTTGGAAACACCATATATTTT.

There are a few counts of this clonotype. V gene TRBV5-1 combines with J gene TRBJ2-7, with D maybe TRBD1 (6 bases). This CDR3 has 13 amino acids. Germline loops: CDR1 SGHRS, CDR2 YFSETQ. Trimming left V 0 bases short and J 9 bases short, with 13 bases between. The CDR3 spells CASSLEGEGPQYF. The CDR3 nucleotides are TGCGCCAGCAGCTTGGAGGGGGAAGGGCCGCAGTACTTC. Full variable domain (remainder filled in from reference TRBV5-1 and TRBJ2-7): KAGVTQTPRYLIKTRGQQVTLSCSPISGHRSVSWYQQTPGQGLQFLFEYFSETQRNKGNFPGRFSGRQFSNSRSEMNVSTLELGDSALYLCASSLEGEGPQYFGPGTRLTVT.

The V and J genes are TRBV11-1 and TRBJ1-4; maybe TRBD1 (6 bases). Trimming pared 5 bases from V and 8 bases from J, leaving 18 bases between. The CDR3 has 15 amino acids. Germline V gives CDR1 SGHAT, CDR2 FQDESV (reference sequence). CDR3 DNA: TGTGCCAGCAGCCGGGGACAAACGTCAGAAGAAAAACTGTTTTTT. It encodes CASSRGQTSEEKLFF.

This clonotype was detected ten times or more. The rearrangement uses TRBV6-5 and TRBJ2-1; a weak D match, TRBD2 (5 bases). CDR3 length: 11 amino acids. From germline, CDR1 is MNHEY and CDR2 SVGAGI. V was shortened by 4 bases and J by 9 bases, with 7 bases between the two germline ends. The CDR3 loop reads CASSFRGEQFF. CDR3 nucleotides: TGTGCCAGCAGTTTCCGGGGTGAGCAGTTCTTC.

As regards this clonotype: An end of the junction differs from the germline gene, which may be a read error. The chain couples TRBV6-5 to TRBJ2-3; 8 positions match TRBD1. Germline CDR1 is MNHEY and CDR2 is SVGAGI. The CDR3 is 12 residues long. CDR3 protein: CGTGTSTDTQYF. In DNA, the CDR3 is TGCGGGACAGGAACAAGCACAGATACGCAGTATTTT.

This clonotype was counted at least ten times. This CDR3 reads CASSLVSGTGDEAFF. CDR3 sequence (DNA): TGTGCCAGCAGCTTAGTTTCGGGGACAGGCGACGAAGCTTTCTTT. V gene TRBV7-9 combines with J gene TRBJ1-1; 8 positions match TRBD1. CDR3 length: 15 residues. Germline V gives CDR1 SEHNR, CDR2 FQNEAQ (reference sequence). The J segment lost 8 bases and the V segment lost 1 base, leaving 9 bases of the junction unmatched.

The chain has TRBV6-4 and TRBJ2-3, with 11 bases aligning to TRBD1. The J segment lost 5 bases and the V segment lost 6 bases, leaving 7 bases of the junction unmatched. The CDR3 is made up of 15 amino acids. Germline V gene lookup returns CDR1 MRHNA and CDR2 SNTAGT. The chain's CDR3 is CASRRGQGAGDTQYF. For the CDR3, the DNA is TGTGCCAGCAGGAGAGGACAGGGGGCAGGAGATACGCAGTATTTT.

This clonotype was recorded many times. The chain links TRBV29-1 to TRBJ2-2; 7 bases fit TRBD1. Germline trimming cut 7 bases from V and 2 bases from J; bases unmatched to any gene: 4. CDR3 size: 13 residues. Germline loops: CDR1 SQVTM, CDR2 ANQGSEA. Here the CDR3 reads CSGRDSNTGELFF. CDR3 DNA sequence: TGCAGCGGCCGGGACAGTAACACCGGGGAGCTGTTTTTT.

The J gene is TRBJ2-5, the V gene TRBV3-1; 10 nucleotides agree with TRBD2. Germline V gene lookup returns CDR1 LGHDT and CDR2 YNNKEL (reference sequence). The trim removed 4 bases at V and 2 bases at J, leaving 7 bases unmatched. CDR3 length equals 16 residues. The CDR3 here is CASSPALAGGQETQYF. The DNA of the CDR3 is TGTGCCAGCAGCCCCGCCTTAGCGGGGGGACAAGAGACCCAGTACTTC.

This clonotype has a handful of counts. The rearrangement links TRBV7-9 to TRBJ1-3; 7 nucleotides agree with TRBD1. V lost 3 bases to trimming and J lost 4 bases; unmatched junction nucleotides: 9. Germline V gene data show CDR1 as SEHNR and CDR2 as FQNEAQ (reference sequence). The CDR3 covers 16 residues. This CDR3 reads CASSFMMTGSGNTIYF. CDR3 nucleotides: TGTGCCAGCAGCTTCATGATGACAGGGTCCGGAAACACCATATATTTT.